This is a list of T cell receptor beta chains from one sample in a study of molecular identifiers for immune sequencing clone quantification. Each CDR3 protein is one row after TCRdb ran MiXCR on the PCR reads. The data hold tens of thousands of distinct CDR3 sequences, with under 30% observed a single time. Source material: naive CD8+ T cells from blood, with Jurkat cell RNA spiked in. These receptors were taken from a human donor in good health. Some libraries in this study had Jurkat cell RNA spiked in. CDR3s include the opening cysteine and the closing phenylalanine or tryptophan. Fields, in order: V gene, D gene, clone size, J gene, CDR3 DNA, CDR3 protein. The D gene is left open where the match is weak. For some rows the clone size is stated as once, few or many, or as a class when expanded; others skip it.

V gene: TRBV11-2
D gene: -
clone size: many
J gene: TRBJ2-3
CDR3 DNA: TGTGCCAGCAGCTCTGGCGCGCGAGGAGATACGCAGTATTTT
CDR3 protein: CASSSGARGDTQYF

V gene: TRBV12-3/TRBV12-4
D gene: -
clone size: many
J gene: TRBJ1-4
CDR3 DNA: TGTGCCAGCAGTTTCCGGGGACGCCGCGAGGAAAAACTGTTTTTT
CDR3 protein: CASSFRGRREEKLFF

V gene: TRBV11-2
D gene: -
clone size: -
J gene: TRBJ1-3
CDR3 DNA: TGTGCCAGCAGCTTTTTGGATGGGCCTGGAAACACCATATATTTT
CDR3 protein: CASSFLDGPGNTIYF

V gene: TRBV7-6
D gene: TRBD1
clone size: -
J gene: TRBJ2-7
CDR3 DNA: TGTGCCAGCAGCTCCCGGGACAGGGTCAACGAGCAGTACTTC
CDR3 protein: CASSSRDRVNEQYF

V gene: TRBV12-3/TRBV12-4
D gene: -
clone size: many
J gene: TRBJ2-7
CDR3 DNA: TGTGCCAGCAGTGGCCGGGACCCCAGGAAGCAGTACTTC
CDR3 protein: CASSGRDPRKQYF

V gene: TRBV6-2/TRBV6-3
D gene: TRBD1
clone size: many
J gene: TRBJ1-1
CDR3 DNA: TGTGCCAGCACACAGGGGGTCGCGGAAGCTTTCTTT
CDR3 protein: CASTQGVAEAFF

V gene: TRBV27
D gene: TRBD1
clone size: -
J gene: TRBJ2-1
CDR3 DNA: TGTGCCAGCAGCGACAGGGGGCCTGGGGTGAGCGATGAGCAGTTCTTC
CDR3 protein: CASSDRGPGVSDEQFF

V gene: TRBV7-6
D gene: -
clone size: few
J gene: TRBJ2-5
CDR3 DNA: TGTGCCAGCAGCGTAGCTAATGAAGAGACCCAGTACTTC
CDR3 protein: CASSVANEETQYF

V gene: TRBV28
D gene: TRBD2
clone size: few
J gene: TRBJ2-2
CDR3 DNA: TGTGCCAGCAGTTTGTTAGCGGGAGTACAGACCGGGGAGCTGTTTTTT
CDR3 protein: CASSLLAGVQTGELFF

V gene: TRBV7-9
D gene: -
clone size: many
J gene: TRBJ2-2
CDR3 DNA: TGTGCCAGCAGCTTATTCGATGGTTTCACCGGGGAGCTGTTTTTT
CDR3 protein: CASSLFDGFTGELFF

V gene: TRBV7-9
D gene: -
clone size: many
J gene: TRBJ2-3
CDR3 DNA: TGTGCCAGCAGCTTAACACCGAGCACAGATACGCAGTATTTT
CDR3 protein: CASSLTPSTDTQYF

V gene: TRBV7-9
D gene: -
clone size: many
J gene: TRBJ2-7
CDR3 DNA: TGTGCCAGCAGCCCTGCGACAGGTGGGGGCTGGTACGAGCAGTACTTC
CDR3 protein: CASSPATGGGWYEQYF

V gene: TRBV4-1
D gene: -
clone size: -
J gene: TRBJ1-1
CDR3 DNA: TGCGCCAGCAGCCAGGTCCCTCCGGGGGGCAGGGCTTTGAACACTGAAGCTTTCTTT
CDR3 protein: CASSQVPPGGRALNTEAFF

V gene: TRBV16
D gene: -
clone size: -
J gene: TRBJ2-2
CDR3 DNA: TGTACCAGCGACGTAGCGAACACCGGGGAGCTGTTTTTT
CDR3 protein: CTSDVANTGELFF

V gene: TRBV27
D gene: -
clone size: many
J gene: TRBJ1-3
CDR3 DNA: TGTGCCAGCAGACCGGACATCGGAAACACCATATATTTT
CDR3 protein: CASRPDIGNTIYF

V gene: TRBV4-3
D gene: -
clone size: many
J gene: TRBJ2-1
CDR3 DNA: TGCGCCAGCAGCCAAGATAGGGCGGGTAAATACAATGAGCAGTTCTTC
CDR3 protein: CASSQDRAGKYNEQFF

V gene: TRBV7-2
D gene: -
clone size: many
J gene: TRBJ1-5
CDR3 DNA: TGTGCCAGCAGCCCCGAAATATATCAGCCCCAGCATTTT
CDR3 protein: CASSPEIYQPQHF

V gene: TRBV6-4
D gene: -
clone size: many
J gene: TRBJ2-1
CDR3 DNA: TGTGCCAGCAGGCCCCAGGGGCACAATGAGCAGTTCTTC
CDR3 protein: CASRPQGHNEQFF

V gene: TRBV4-3
D gene: -
clone size: many
J gene: TRBJ2-1
CDR3 DNA: TGCGCCAGCAGCCAAGATACGCGGGGGCTGCGCAATGAGCAGTTCTTC
CDR3 protein: CASSQDTRGLRNEQFF

V gene: TRBV20-1
D gene: TRBD2
clone size: many
J gene: TRBJ2-5
CDR3 DNA: TGCAGTGCTCGGACTAGCGGCATTCAAGAGACCCAGTACTTC
CDR3 protein: CSARTSGIQETQYF

V gene: TRBV25-1
D gene: -
clone size: many
J gene: TRBJ2-5
CDR3 DNA: TGTGCCAGCAGTGAATCTCCAGCACAAGAGACCCAGTACTTC
CDR3 protein: CASSESPAQETQYF

V gene: TRBV6-1
D gene: -
clone size: many
J gene: TRBJ2-7
CDR3 DNA: TGTGCCAGCAGTGAAAACACCCTCTTGTCCCTGGAGCAGTACTTC
CDR3 protein: CASSENTLLSLEQYF

V gene: TRBV7-6
D gene: -
clone size: many
J gene: TRBJ1-3
CDR3 DNA: TGTGCCAGCAGCATGGACCGGTCCTCTGGAAACACCATATATTTT
CDR3 protein: CASSMDRSSGNTIYF

V gene: TRBV5-8
D gene: -
clone size: -
J gene: TRBJ2-5
CDR3 DNA: TGTGCCAGCAGCGTAGAGACCCCGTACTTC
CDR3 protein: CASSVETPYF

V gene: TRBV19
D gene: -
clone size: -
J gene: TRBJ2-1
CDR3 DNA: TGTGCCAGTAGTATTGAGGCTCGAAATGAGCAGTTCTTC
CDR3 protein: CASSIEARNEQFF

V gene: TRBV4-1
D gene: -
clone size: medium-sized
J gene: TRBJ1-5
CDR3 DNA: TGCGCCAGCAGCCAAGTCGTCGGGGATCGCAATCAGCCCCAGCATTTT
CDR3 protein: CASSQVVGDRNQPQHF

V gene: TRBV5-4
D gene: TRBD1
clone size: many
J gene: TRBJ1-1
CDR3 DNA: TGTGCCAGCAGCTTGGGACAGGGTGGCGGGGAAGCTTTCTTT
CDR3 protein: CASSLGQGGGEAFF

V gene: TRBV11-2
D gene: TRBD2
clone size: few
J gene: TRBJ2-1
CDR3 DNA: TGTGCCAGCAGCTACCTTACTAGCGGGAGTAGCCCCTACAATGAGCAGTTCTTC
CDR3 protein: CASSYLTSGSSPYNEQFF

V gene: TRBV4-2
D gene: TRBD2
clone size: many
J gene: TRBJ2-7
CDR3 DNA: TGTGCCAGCAGCCCCCGGGAGGGCTCCTACGAGCAGTACTTC
CDR3 protein: CASSPREGSYEQYF

V gene: TRBV27
D gene: -
clone size: few
J gene: TRBJ2-3
CDR3 DNA: TGTGCCAGCAGTCCACAATCCAGGGGGGGCCTCACGGATACGCAGTATTTT
CDR3 protein: CASSPQSRGGLTDTQYF

V gene: TRBV7-6
D gene: TRBD1
clone size: many
J gene: TRBJ2-5
CDR3 DNA: TGTGCCAGCAGCTTACCCGGTCCCGGGACAGGGATCGAGACCCAGTACTTC
CDR3 protein: CASSLPGPGTGIETQYF

V gene: TRBV7-9
D gene: -
clone size: many
J gene: TRBJ2-2
CDR3 DNA: TGTGCCAGCAGAGAGAGCCCCACCGGGGAGCTGTTTTTT
CDR3 protein: CASRESPTGELFF

V gene: TRBV5-6
D gene: -
clone size: many
J gene: TRBJ2-2
CDR3 DNA: TGTGCCAGCAGCCGGGACACCGGGGAGCTGTTTTTT
CDR3 protein: CASSRDTGELFF

V gene: TRBV12-3/TRBV12-4
D gene: -
clone size: many
J gene: TRBJ2-3
CDR3 DNA: TGTGCCAGCAGTTATCCCGGGGATACGCAGTATTTT
CDR3 protein: CASSYPGDTQYF

V gene: TRBV28
D gene: -
clone size: -
J gene: TRBJ2-7
CDR3 DNA: TGTGCCAGCAGTACCTCCTACGCGCAGTACTTC
CDR3 protein: CASSTSYAQYF

V gene: TRBV6-2/TRBV6-3
D gene: -
clone size: few
J gene: TRBJ2-1
CDR3 DNA: TGTGCCAGCAGCTTAGCGGAGGGGCCAGAGCAGTTCTTC
CDR3 protein: CASSLAEGPEQFF

V gene: TRBV20-1
D gene: -
clone size: many
J gene: TRBJ2-7
CDR3 DNA: TGCAGTGCTAGCGGCCCCGTGGTAGCGGCAGGTTCCTACGAGCAGTACTTC
CDR3 protein: CSASGPVVAAGSYEQYF

V gene: TRBV7-8
D gene: -
clone size: -
J gene: TRBJ1-5
CDR3 DNA: TGTGCCAGCAGCCTAACATGGACAGATAGCAATCAGCCCCAGCATTTT
CDR3 protein: CASSLTWTDSNQPQHF

V gene: TRBV12-5
D gene: -
clone size: many
J gene: TRBJ2-3
CDR3 DNA: TGTGCTAGTGGTATAGGGGGACCAGATACGCAGTATTTT
CDR3 protein: CASGIGGPDTQYF

V gene: TRBV5-3
D gene: -
clone size: -
J gene: TRBJ1-6
CDR3 DNA: TGTGCCAGCAGCCCCGGGATAGGGGGTTATTCACCCCTCCACTTT
CDR3 protein: CASSPGIGGYSPLHF

V gene: TRBV4-3
D gene: TRBD1
clone size: few
J gene: TRBJ2-7
CDR3 DNA: TGCGCCAGCAGCCAAGATAGGGGGACAGGTGGGGTCGAGCAGTACTTC
CDR3 protein: CASSQDRGTGGVEQYF

V gene: TRBV7-9
D gene: TRBD2
clone size: many
J gene: TRBJ2-5
CDR3 DNA: TGTGCCAGCAGCTTATCAGCGCGAGGAGTAGCGGGAGAAAACGAAGAGACCCAGTACTTC
CDR3 protein: CASSLSARGVAGENEETQYF

V gene: TRBV5-5
D gene: TRBD1
clone size: -
J gene: TRBJ1-5
CDR3 DNA: TGTGCCAGCAGCGCGACAGGGGGCATGAGTCAGCCCCAGCATTTT
CDR3 protein: CASSATGGMSQPQHF

V gene: TRBV28
D gene: -
clone size: many
J gene: TRBJ2-3
CDR3 DNA: TGTGCCAGCAGTTCCTGGAGGGAGGAACTTAGCACAGATACGCAGTATTTT
CDR3 protein: CASSSWREELSTDTQYF

V gene: TRBV12-3/TRBV12-4
D gene: -
clone size: many
J gene: TRBJ2-7
CDR3 DNA: TGTGCCAGCAGTTTAGCGGCCGCTAGCTCCTACGAGCAGTACTTC
CDR3 protein: CASSLAAASSYEQYF

V gene: TRBV7-9
D gene: -
clone size: many
J gene: TRBJ2-7
CDR3 DNA: TGTGCCAGCAGCTTTACAGGGTCTGGGCAGTACTTC
CDR3 protein: CASSFTGSGQYF

V gene: TRBV6-5
D gene: -
clone size: once
J gene: TRBJ2-3
CDR3 DNA: TGTGCCAGCAGGTACGGAGGGGAAGCAGATACGCAGTATTTT
CDR3 protein: CASRYGGEADTQYF

V gene: TRBV4-3
D gene: TRBD1
clone size: many
J gene: TRBJ1-1
CDR3 DNA: TGCGCCAGCAGCCCAGACAGGGGAGGACTCTGGGACACTGAAGCTTTCTTT
CDR3 protein: CASSPDRGGLWDTEAFF

V gene: TRBV20-1
D gene: TRBD2
clone size: -
J gene: TRBJ2-1
CDR3 DNA: TGCAGTGCTAGAGATACGATTAGCGGGGACTCCTACAATGAGCAGTTCTTC
CDR3 protein: CSARDTISGDSYNEQFF

V gene: TRBV29-1
D gene: -
clone size: -
J gene: TRBJ2-7
CDR3 DNA: TGCAGCGTTGTGGGCCGGGGCGAGCAGCGCTTC
CDR3 protein: CSVVGRGEQRF

V gene: TRBV5-4
D gene: -
clone size: many
J gene: TRBJ2-2
CDR3 DNA: TGTGCCAGCAGTTACGAGGGAGGAATCACCGGGGAGCTGTTTTTT
CDR3 protein: CASSYEGGITGELFF

V gene: TRBV29-1
D gene: -
clone size: medium-sized
J gene: TRBJ1-1
CDR3 DNA: TGCAGCGTTGAAGCGAACACTGAAGCTTTCTTT
CDR3 protein: CSVEANTEAFF